Listed below are T cell receptor beta chains from one sample, sequenced in a study of blood T cell repertoires in COVID-19. Clones were read by immunoSEQ multiplex PCR, and TCRdb kept only the in-frame ones, dropping some. In the table there are over 150,000 clones, approximately 84% of which are singletons. Material: peripheral blood. These TCRs come from a man younger than 30 with active or convalescent COVID-19. The CDR3 runs from the conserved cysteine through the conserved F or W. Expanded clones get a size class; other rows say once, few or many, or leave the size out.

V	J	size	CDR3
TRBV7-2	TRBJ1-1	-	CASSSRQAGRAEAFF
TRBV7-9	TRBJ2-7	few	CASSSTSEAYEQYF
TRBV7-3	TRBJ2-5	-	CASSLEKGSAFGETQYF
TRBV7-9	TRBJ2-2	few	CASSTLLIRGRSGELFF
TRBV4-3	TRBJ2-5	-	CASSPFRLGGTQYF
TRBV28	TRBJ2-3	-	CASSLWLAGEILDTQYF
TRBV5-1	TRBJ2-5	-	CASSSQQGAGETQYF
TRBV7-2	TRBJ2-7	-	CASSAATGAMGYEQYF
TRBV19	TRBJ2-7	-	CASTGLGQGTYEQYF
TRBV6-2/TRBV6-3	TRBJ1-1	-	CASSSDRVNTEAFF
TRBV5-1	TRBJ1-4	-	CASSLGQSGKLFF
TRBV5-1	TRBJ1-4	-	CASSLVDRRDEKLFF
TRBV19	TRBJ2-3	-	CASSIVTSGSTDTQYF
TRBV4-2	TRBJ2-3	-	CASSQQLAGGGDTQYF
TRBV5-4	TRBJ1-2	once	CASSLAFGDGYTF
TRBV2	TRBJ2-1	-	CASSVGRYNEQFF
TRBV19	TRBJ1-2	-	CASSIVGAKTIYGYTF
TRBV5-1	TRBJ1-2	-	CASSLAEVESSGYTF
TRBV7-2	TRBJ2-5	few	CASSFLRPGLAGGETQYF
TRBV21-1	TRBJ2-2	-	CASTLTREVGDTGELFF
TRBV24-1	TRBJ2-2	few	CATSDPTGELFF
TRBV5-4	TRBJ2-5	-	CASSYGLAGEILRETQYF
TRBV5-1	TRBJ2-1	-	CASSWGDRGSSEQFF
TRBV11-2	TRBJ1-4	-	CASSLGDRDYEKLFF
TRBV5-1	TRBJ2-7	-	CASSFSGRDVDEQYF
TRBV6-2/TRBV6-3	TRBJ2-7	-	CASSVPGKVEQYF
TRBV4-2	TRBJ2-7	-	CASSQERQRSSYEQYF
TRBV12-3/TRBV12-4	TRBJ2-3	-	CASSTGQAREYF
TRBV7-2	TRBJ1-2	-	CASSSLGTGYYGYTF
TRBV6-2/TRBV6-3	TRBJ1-5	-	CASSGEGRPQHF
TRBV14	TRBJ2-3	-	CASSHLSGRVTDTQYF
TRBV18	TRBJ2-2	-	CASRTSGNTGELFF
TRBV10-3	TRBJ2-1	-	CAISPDRDTYNEQFF
TRBV4-1	TRBJ2-5	-	CASSPGQGSYQETQYF
TRBV7-2	TRBJ1-1	-	CASSWRQGGTEAFF
TRBV2	TRBJ2-3	-	CASSSSGSRPDTQYF
TRBV5-4	TRBJ1-2	-	CASSPDRGNGYTF
TRBV19	TRBJ2-7	-	CASSTRLDSYEQYF
TRBV7-2	TRBJ2-7	-	CASSPTASYEQYF
TRBV29-1	TRBJ1-2	-	CSVSRQGTNYGYTF
TRBV6-5	TRBJ1-2	-	CASSYSWRATYGYTF
TRBV6-5	TRBJ2-7	few	CASSTPGDRDYEQYF
TRBV18	TRBJ1-1	-	CASSPIRGEGTEAFF
TRBV5-4	TRBJ1-4	-	CASSKGQASNEKLFF
TRBV11-2	TRBJ2-1	-	CASSLEYGLRDRRNEQFF
TRBV29-1	TRBJ1-4	-	CSVGRVANEKLFF
TRBV6-5	TRBJ1-6	-	CASSRGDRGNSPLHF
TRBV5-4	TRBJ2-7	-	CASSFTSGRTAEQYF
TRBV6-5	TRBJ2-7	-	CASTGISYEQYF
TRBV4-3	TRBJ1-6	few	CASSQEKGTGGSSPLHF
TRBV25-1	TRBJ1-6	-	CASSARDRFHF
TRBV27	TRBJ1-5	-	CASILIYVTNQPQHF
TRBV4-2	TRBJ1-1	-	CASRTGLDTEAFF
TRBV12-5	TRBJ1-5	-	CASALRWRQGASQPQHF
TRBV2	TRBJ2-3	-	CASRQTSGSSSDTQYF